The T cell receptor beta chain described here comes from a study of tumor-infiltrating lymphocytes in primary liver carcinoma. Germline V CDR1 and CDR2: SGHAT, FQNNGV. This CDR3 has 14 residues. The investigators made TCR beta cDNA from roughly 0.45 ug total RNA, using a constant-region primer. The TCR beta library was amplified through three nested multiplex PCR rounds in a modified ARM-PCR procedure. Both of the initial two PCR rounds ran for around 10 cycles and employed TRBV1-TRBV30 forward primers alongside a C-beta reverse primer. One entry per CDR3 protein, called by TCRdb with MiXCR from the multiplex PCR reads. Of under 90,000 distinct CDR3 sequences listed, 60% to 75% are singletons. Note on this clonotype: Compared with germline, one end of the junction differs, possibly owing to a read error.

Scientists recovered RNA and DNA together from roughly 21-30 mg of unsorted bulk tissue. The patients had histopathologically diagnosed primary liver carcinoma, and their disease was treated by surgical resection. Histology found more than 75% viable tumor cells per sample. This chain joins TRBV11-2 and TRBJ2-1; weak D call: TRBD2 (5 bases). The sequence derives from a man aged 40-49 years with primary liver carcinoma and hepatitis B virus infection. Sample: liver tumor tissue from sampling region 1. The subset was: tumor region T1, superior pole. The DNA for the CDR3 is TGTGCCAGGAGCTCGATGCTAGGAGGCAATGAGCAGCTCTTC. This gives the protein CARSSMLGGNEQLF.